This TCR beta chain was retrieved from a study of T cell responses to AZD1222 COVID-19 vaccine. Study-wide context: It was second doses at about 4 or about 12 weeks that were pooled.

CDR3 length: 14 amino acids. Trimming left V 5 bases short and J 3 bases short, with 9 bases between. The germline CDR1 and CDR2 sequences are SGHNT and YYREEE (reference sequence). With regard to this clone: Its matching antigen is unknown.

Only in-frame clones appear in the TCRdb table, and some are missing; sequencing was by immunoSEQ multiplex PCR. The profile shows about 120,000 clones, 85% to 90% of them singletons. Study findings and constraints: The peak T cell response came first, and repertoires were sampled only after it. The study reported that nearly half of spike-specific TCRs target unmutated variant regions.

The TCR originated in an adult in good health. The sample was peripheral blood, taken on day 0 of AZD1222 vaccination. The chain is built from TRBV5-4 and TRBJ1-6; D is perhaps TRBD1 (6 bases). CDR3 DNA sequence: TGTGCCAGCAGGATGGACAGCTATAATTCACCCCTCCACTTT. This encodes CASRMDSYNSPLHF.